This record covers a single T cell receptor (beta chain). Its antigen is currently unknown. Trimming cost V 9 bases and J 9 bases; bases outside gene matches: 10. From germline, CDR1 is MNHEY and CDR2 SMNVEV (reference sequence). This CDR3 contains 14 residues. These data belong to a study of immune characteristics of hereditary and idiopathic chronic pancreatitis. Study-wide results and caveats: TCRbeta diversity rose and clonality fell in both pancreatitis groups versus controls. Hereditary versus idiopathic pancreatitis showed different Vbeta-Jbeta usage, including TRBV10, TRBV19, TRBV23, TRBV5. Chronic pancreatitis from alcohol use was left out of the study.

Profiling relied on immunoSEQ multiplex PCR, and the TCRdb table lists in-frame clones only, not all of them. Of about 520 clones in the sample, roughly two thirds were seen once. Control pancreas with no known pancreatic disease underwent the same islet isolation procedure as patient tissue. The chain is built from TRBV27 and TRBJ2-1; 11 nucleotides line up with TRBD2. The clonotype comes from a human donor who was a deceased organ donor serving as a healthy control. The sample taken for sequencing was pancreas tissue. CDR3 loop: CASSTSGNGGEQFF. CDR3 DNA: TGTGCCAGTTCGACTAGCGGGAACGGGGGTGAGCAGTTCTTC.